The 25 T cell receptor beta chains in this list originate from one sample, sequenced in a study of shared clonotypes between healthy human individuals. Sequencing was performed with immunoSEQ multiplex PCR; in TCRdb, only in-frame clones are kept and a portion is missing. The table lists more than 2,000,000 clones, 93% of them singletons, with about 0.37% in the top ten. Sequencing was carried out using naive CD4+ T cells from PBMCs. Subset here: CD45RA+ positively selected. The receptors here all came from a man between 18 and 29 years old in good health. Some clones in this sample may be carry-over from other donors' samples.

This clone was picked up one time. This CDR3 is also generated by other DNA sequences in the sample. The CDR3 loop reads CASSAGVYNEQFF. CDR3 sequence (DNA): TGTGCCAGCAGCGCAGGAGTCTACAATGAGCAGTTCTTC. V gene TRBV7-3 combines with J gene TRBJ2-1, with unresolved D. Germline CDR1 reads SGHTA; CDR2 reads FQGTGA. This CDR3 region has 13 residues. The germline V and J ends were trimmed by 5 bases and 3 bases, with 8 bases remaining between them.

V gene TRBV7-9 combines with J gene TRBJ2-1; 7 bases match TRBD2. V trimming: 5 bases; J trimming: 4 bases; junction bases outside the gene matches: 5. Germline-derived CDR1 and CDR2 are SEHNR and FQNEAQ (reference sequence). CDR3 size: 14 residues. The CDR3 sequence: CASSERLAYNEQFF. In nucleotides, the CDR3 is TGTGCCAGCAGCGAAAGACTAGCTTACAATGAGCAGTTCTTC.

DNA for the CDR3: TGTGCCAGCAGTGCCGGGGCGGGGCAGCCCCAGCATTTT. This sequence encodes CASSAGAGQPQHF. V is TRBV28 and J is TRBJ1-5, with D tentatively TRBD1 (5 bases). Germline loops: CDR1 MDHEN, CDR2 SYDVKM. The CDR3 sequence is 13 residues long. The V end was cut by 5 bases, the J end by 7 bases, with 12 bases between.

This chain links TRBV28 with TRBJ2-2, with unresolved D. Germline V gene lookup returns CDR1 MDHEN and CDR2 SYDVKM. This CDR3 comprises 14 residues. Trimming pared 3 bases from V and 8 bases from J, leaving 13 bases between. The CDR3 DNA is TGTGCCAGCAGTTTCCCGGGCAGTCCAGGGGAGCTGTTTTTT. It specifies CASSFPGSPGELFF.

A remark on this clone: Within the sample, other DNA sequences also encode this same CDR3. The rearrangement links TRBV5-1 to TRBJ2-1, with 9 bases fitting TRBD2. Germline CDR1 and CDR2: SGHRS and YFSETQ. V shed 0 bases and J 9 bases; nucleotides not matched to a gene: 4. This CDR3 is built from 14 residues. The CDR3 DNA reads as TGCGCCAGCAGCTTGGTTAGCGGGAGCGGTGAGCAGTTCTTC. Amino acids: CASSLVSGSGEQFF.

The V call is TRBV6-5, the J call TRBJ1-1; TRBD1 matches at 7 bases. Germline assignment: CDR1 MNHEY and CDR2 SVGAGI. The CDR3 is made up of 15 amino acids. V shed 10 bases, J shed 5 bases, and the junction held 16 bases outside the gene matches. The CDR3 loop is CANQIGYRGETEAFF. The CDR3, as DNA: TGTGCCAACCAAATCGGTTACAGGGGTGAGACTGAAGCTTTCTTT.

This clone has only one observation. The chain is built from TRBV6-5 and TRBJ1-5, with 7 bases identical to TRBD1. The V and J ends lost 0 bases and 12 bases, in that order; junction bases with no gene match: 2. This CDR3 comprises 12 residues. In germline, CDR1 is MNHEY, CDR2 SVGAGI. CDR3 residues: CASSYSGQSQHF. The CDR3 nucleotides are TGTGCCAGCAGTTACTCGGGACAGAGCCAGCATTTT.

The rearrangement links TRBV18 to TRBJ1-4; TRBD1 aligns across 8 bases. The CDR3 spans 15 residues. Germline CDR1 and CDR2: KGHSH and LQKENI. Trimming at V came to 3 bases and at J to 8 bases, leaving 8 bases not matched to a gene. The CDR3 DNA reads TGTGCCAGCTCACCCCCGGACAGGGAGAGGGAAAAACTGTTTTTT. This translates into CASSPPDREREKLFF.

The chain joins TRBV28 to TRBJ2-3; D is undetermined. This CDR3 contains 13 residues. Trimming took off 3 bases at V and 4 bases at J, with 8 bases between the two ends. Germline V gene lookup returns CDR1 MDHEN and CDR2 SYDVKM. CDR3 residues: CASSLGGADTQYF. CDR3 coding DNA: TGTGCCAGCAGTTTGGGCGGAGCAGATACGCAGTATTTT. Together with reference TRBV28 and TRBJ2-3, the CDR3 gives the full variable domain: DVKVTQSSRYLVKRTGEKVFLECVQDMDHENMFWYRQDPGLGLRLIYFSYDVKMKEKGDIPEGYSVSREKKERFSLILESASTNQTSMYLCASSLGGADTQYFGPGTRLTVL.

The J gene is TRBJ2-7, the V gene TRBV5-6; D may be TRBD2 (6 bases). Germline CDR1 is SGHDT and CDR2 is YYEEEE. V was cut by 0 bases and J by 7 bases, with 17 bases left in between. The CDR3 is made up of 15 amino acids. Here the CDR3 DNA reads TGTGCCAGCAGCTTGGCTGGCGGGACCCCCTCTGAGCAGTACTTC. Protein sequence: CASSLAGGTPSEQYF.

This chain links TRBV28 with TRBJ2-5, with 12 bases aligning to TRBD2. Germline lookup yields CDR1 MDHEN and CDR2 SYDVKM. The length of the CDR3 is 20 residues. The trim removed 4 bases at V and 1 base at J, leaving 16 bases unmatched. CDR3 in DNA: TGTGCCAGCAGTTGGACTAGCGGGATTACTCCCCGCCTTCGCCAAGAGACCCAGTACTTC. This translates into CASSWTSGITPRLRQETQYF. Filled out from reference TRBV28 and TRBJ2-5, the complete variable domain reads DVKVTQSSRYLVKRTGEKVFLECVQDMDHENMFWYRQDPGLGLRLIYFSYDVKMKEKGDIPEGYSVSREKKERFSLILESASTNQTSMYLCASSWTSGITPRLRQETQYFGPGTRLLVL.

The chain recombines TRBV20-1 with TRBJ2-7, with no clear D. The CDR3 sequence is 9 residues long. With 6 bases removed from V and 5 bases from J, the gap between germline ends came to 5 bases. CDR1 is DFQATT, CDR2 SNEGSKA, per germline (reference sequence). The CDR3 DNA reads TGCAGTGCGGGGAACGAGCAGTACTTC. It specifies CSAGNEQYF.

This clone was recorded only once. The chain uses TRBV6-5 and TRBJ2-7; D ambiguous. From germline, CDR1 is MNHEY and CDR2 SVGAGI. The V and J ends lost 0 bases and 1 base respectively, with 7 bases between them. The CDR3 totals 14 residues. This chain's CDR3 is CASSYSWPSYEQYF. In DNA form, the CDR3 reads TGTGCCAGCAGTTACTCGTGGCCTTCCTACGAGCAGTACTTC.

The chain carries TRBV5-1 and TRBJ2-2; TRBD1 is a possible D gene (6 bases). CDR1 SGHRS and CDR2 YFSETQ come from the germline V gene. V was trimmed by 3 bases and J by 2 bases, leaving 11 bases between them. The CDR3 sequence is 15 residues long. The CDR3 DNA sequence: TGCGCCAGCAGCTGGACAGCCGCCAACACCGGGGAGCTGTTTTTT. Translation: CASSWTAANTGELFF.

J is TRBJ2-7 and V is TRBV28, with 9 bases identical to TRBD1. The CDR3 totals 12 residues. The J segment lost 5 bases and the V segment lost 8 bases, leaving 4 bases of the junction unmatched. Germline CDR1 MDHEN, CDR2 SYDVKM. The CDR3: CASWGQGNEQYF. DNA for the CDR3: TGTGCCAGCTGGGGACAGGGCAACGAGCAGTACTTC.

The count of this clone is one. The rearrangement joins TRBV5-1 to TRBJ2-2; no definite D call. CDR1 and CDR2 (germline): SGHRS, YFSETQ. This CDR3 is 12 amino acids long. V shed 3 bases and J shed 6 bases, with 6 bases lying between them. The CDR3 DNA reads as TGCGCCAGCAGCTATTCTCCCGGGGAGCTGTTTTTT. Its protein is CASSYSPGELFF.

The chain recombines TRBV7-8 with TRBJ1-1; D gene unclear. The ends were cut back, 0 bases at V and 0 bases at J, with 17 bases in the middle. CDR1 and CDR2 from the germline V gene are SGHVS and FQNEAQ. This CDR3 has 18 residues. In DNA form, the CDR3 reads TGTGCCAGCAGCTTAGCGCTCTTAGGGCAGACAATGAACACTGAAGCTTTCTTT. Translation gives CASSLALLGQTMNTEAFF.

This chain joins TRBV28 and TRBJ1-2, with D unclear. Trimming left V 7 bases short and J 2 bases short, with 14 bases between. Germline V gene sequence: CDR1 MDHEN, CDR2 SYDVKM. The CDR3 sequence is 14 residues long. The CDR3 spells CASTLGWANYGYTF. CDR3 bases: TGTGCCAGCACCTTGGGGTGGGCAAACTATGGCTACACCTTC.

The chain has TRBV5-6 and TRBJ1-3; D unclear. Germline V lookup: CDR1 SGHDT, CDR2 YYEEEE. The CDR3 covers 15 residues. The V gene lost 2 bases and the J gene lost 3 bases, with 12 bases spanning the gap. In DNA form, the CDR3 reads TGTGCCAGCAGCTTCGACGAATGGGGTGGAAACACCATATATTTT. Protein sequence: CASSFDEWGGNTIYF.

The chain couples TRBV6-5 to TRBJ1-1; possible D gene TRBD1, 6 bases. Germline CDR1 is MNHEY and CDR2 is SVGAGI. The germline V and J ends were trimmed by 0 bases and 10 bases, with 12 bases remaining between them. This CDR3 region has 13 residues. CDR3 loop: CASSYSQGRGAFF. DNA of the CDR3: TGTGCCAGCAGTTACTCTCAGGGGAGGGGAGCTTTCTTT.

The rearrangement joins TRBV4-1 to TRBJ2-1; no reliable D call. V lost 4 bases, J lost 4 bases, and 23 bases lay in between. This CDR3 has 18 residues. Germline-derived CDR1 and CDR2 are MGHRA and YSYEKL. The DNA for the CDR3 is TGCGCCAGCAGCCTGAACTCGTCGCCTAGTGGGCTTTACAATGAGCAGTTCTTC. Amino acids: CASSLNSSPSGLYNEQFF.

The sample holds a few counts of this clone. V usage is TRBV7-9 and J usage is TRBJ1-1; D call uncertain. The V end lost 8 bases, the J end lost 5 bases, and 15 bases lay between the germline ends. The CDR3 consists of 13 residues. Germline CDR1 reads SEHNR; CDR2 reads FQNEAQ (reference sequence). CDR3 DNA: TGTGCCAGCGAGGGTAGCTGGCGTACTGAAGCTTTCTTT. It encodes CASEGSWRTEAFF. The whole variable domain, remainder taken from reference TRBV7-9 and TRBJ1-1, is DTGVSQNPRHKITKRGQNVTFRCDPISEHNRLYWYRQTLGQGPEFLTYFQNEAQLEKSRLLSDRFSAERPKGSFSTLEIQRTEQGDSAMYLCASEGSWRTEAFFGQGTRLTVV.

The gene calls are TRBV7-9 and TRBJ2-5; D ambiguous. V shed 5 bases and J shed 5 bases, with 12 bases lying between them. Germline V lookup: CDR1 SEHNR, CDR2 FQNEAQ (reference sequence). CDR3 length equals 13 residues. The CDR3: CASSRRWRETQYF. DNA for the CDR3: TGTGCCAGCAGCCGTCGGTGGCGGGAGACCCAGTACTTC.

This CDR3 reads CAWGPPLGNEQFF. The CDR3 nucleotides are TGTGCCTGGGGCCCCCCCCTGGGGAATGAGCAGTTCTTC. V is TRBV30 and J is TRBJ2-1; D uncertain. V gave up 5 bases and J gave up 7 bases, with 15 bases separating them. The CDR3 has 13 amino acids. From germline, CDR1 is GTSNPN and CDR2 SVGIG (reference sequence).

This clone was seen a single time. The genes are TRBV30 and TRBJ2-3; D not resolved. Trimming pared 6 bases from V and 2 bases from J, leaving 18 bases between. Germline loops: CDR1 GTSNPN, CDR2 SVGIG (reference sequence). The CDR3 sequence is 15 residues long. CDR3 residues: CACTYRSENTDTQYF. CDR3 sequence (DNA): TGTGCCTGCACATATAGGAGTGAAAACACAGATACGCAGTATTTT.